These 6 T cell receptor beta chains were all obtained from the same sample, sequenced in a study of Ad26.COV2.S vaccination and SARS-CoV-2 variants. The data were produced by immunoSEQ multiplex PCR, yet TCRdb's version contains in-frame clones alone and is incomplete. The table shows some 460,000 clones, with roughly nine tenths occurring only once. Treatment in this sample: 15 to 20 received Ad26.COV2.S at low or high dose, single or two shots; 5 received placebo; per-sample allocation not given. Samples came from day 63 after the first vaccine or placebo injection. The sequencing here drew on peripheral blood, taken in a trial of Ad26.COV2.S vaccine versus placebo. All receptors come from a person aged 18-60 years who received the Ad26.COV2.S COVID-19 vaccine or a placebo.

This clone was seen once. The gene calls are TRBV27 and TRBJ2-7; D is tentatively TRBD1 or TRBD2 (5 bases each). The CDR3 totals 12 residues. V was trimmed by 6 bases and J by 2 bases, leaving 8 bases between them. Germline CDR1 MNHEY, CDR2 SMNVEV (reference sequence). As DNA, the CDR3 is TGTGCCAGCAGCCCGGGACCCTACGAGCAGTACTTC. It is translated as CASSPGPYEQYF.

This chain connects TRBV25-1 to TRBJ2-5; D remains ambiguous. Trimming removed 5 bases at V and 4 bases at J, with 14 bases between. This CDR3 has 14 residues. The germline V gene has CDR1 MGHDK and CDR2 SYGVNS. In DNA, the CDR3 is TGTGCCAGCAGTCCAGCGTGGGTAGGAGAGACCCAGTACTTC. Protein product: CASSPAWVGETQYF.

This rearrangement joins TRBV14 to TRBJ1-1; 7 bases are a match to TRBD1. The CDR3 totals 15 residues. Germline CDR1 and CDR2: SGHDN and FVKESK. V gave up 2 bases and J gave up 6 bases; unmatched junction bases: 9. The CDR3 here is CASSQMTGLLSEAFF. DNA for the CDR3: TGTGCCAGCAGCCAAATGACAGGGTTGTTGTCTGAAGCTTTCTTT.

The chain couples TRBV6-2 or TRBV6-3 to TRBJ2-1; unclear D gene. The CDR3 is 12 residues long. The V end was cut by 3 bases, the J end by 7 bases, with 7 bases between. Germline V lookup: CDR1 MNHEY, CDR2 SVGEGT. This chain's CDR3 is CASSYTRNEQFF. In nucleotides, the CDR3 is TGTGCCAGCAGTTATACGCGGAATGAGCAGTTCTTC.

Notes on this clone: The same CDR3 is also encoded by other DNA sequences in this sample. The chain recombines TRBV6-5 with TRBJ1-1, with D hard to call. Germline CDR1 reads MNHEY; CDR2 reads SVGAGI. This CDR3 spans 15 amino acids. Trimming stripped 0 bases from V and 2 bases from J, with 10 bases between. CDR3 amino acids: CASSYSGGVNTEAFF. DNA for the CDR3: TGTGCCAGCAGTTACTCGGGAGGCGTAAACACTGAAGCTTTCTTT.

This chain links TRBV2 with TRBJ1-2, with TRBD1 as a possible D gene (5 bases). This CDR3 contains 17 residues. From germline, CDR1 is SNHLY and CDR2 FYNNEI. V lost 4 bases and J 2 bases, leaving 20 bases between the germline ends. CDR3 loop: CASSVGRTGPPNYGYTF. DNA for the CDR3: TGTGCCAGCAGTGTGGGGAGAACAGGCCCACCAAACTATGGCTACACCTTC.